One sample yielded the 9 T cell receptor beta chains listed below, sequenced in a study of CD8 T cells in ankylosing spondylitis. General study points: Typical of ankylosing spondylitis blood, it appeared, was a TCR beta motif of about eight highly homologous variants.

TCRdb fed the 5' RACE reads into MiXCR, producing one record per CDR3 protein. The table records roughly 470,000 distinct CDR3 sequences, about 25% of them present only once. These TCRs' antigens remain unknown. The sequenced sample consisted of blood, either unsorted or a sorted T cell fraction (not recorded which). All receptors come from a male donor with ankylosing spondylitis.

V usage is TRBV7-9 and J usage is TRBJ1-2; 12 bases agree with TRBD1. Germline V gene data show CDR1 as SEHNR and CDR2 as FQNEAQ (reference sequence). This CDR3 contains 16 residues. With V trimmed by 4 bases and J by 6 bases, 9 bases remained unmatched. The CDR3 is CASSWDRGPWDDGYTF. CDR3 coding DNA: TGTGCCAGCAGCTGGGACAGGGGGCCGTGGGACGATGGCTACACCTTC.

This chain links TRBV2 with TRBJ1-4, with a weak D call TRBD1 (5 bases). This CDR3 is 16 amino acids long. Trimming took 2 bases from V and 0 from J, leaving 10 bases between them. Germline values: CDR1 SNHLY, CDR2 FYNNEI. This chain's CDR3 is CASSEPTVTTNEKLFF. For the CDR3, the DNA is TGTGCCAGCAGTGAACCGACAGTTACAACTAATGAAAAACTGTTTTTT.

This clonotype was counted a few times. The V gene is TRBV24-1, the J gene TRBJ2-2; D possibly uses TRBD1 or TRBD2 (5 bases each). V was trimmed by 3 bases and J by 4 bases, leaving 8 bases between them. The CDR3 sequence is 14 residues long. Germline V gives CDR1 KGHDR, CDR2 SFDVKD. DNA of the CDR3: TGTGCCACCAGTGATGCCGGGGCCACCGGGGAGCTGTTTTTT. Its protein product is CATSDAGATGELFF.

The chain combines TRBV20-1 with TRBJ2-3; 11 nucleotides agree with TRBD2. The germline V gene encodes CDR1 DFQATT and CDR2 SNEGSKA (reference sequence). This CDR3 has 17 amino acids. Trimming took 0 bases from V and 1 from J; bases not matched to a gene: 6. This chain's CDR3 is CSARDPFSGRGTDTQYF. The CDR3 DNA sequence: TGCAGTGCTAGAGATCCATTTAGCGGGAGGGGCACAGATACGCAGTATTTT.

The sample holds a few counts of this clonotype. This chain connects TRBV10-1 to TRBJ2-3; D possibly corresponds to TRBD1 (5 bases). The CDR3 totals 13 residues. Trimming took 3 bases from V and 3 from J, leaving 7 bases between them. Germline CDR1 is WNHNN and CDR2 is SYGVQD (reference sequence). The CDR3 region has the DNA TGCGCCAGCAGTGAATCAGGGACAGATACGCAGTATTTT. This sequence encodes CASSESGTDTQYF.

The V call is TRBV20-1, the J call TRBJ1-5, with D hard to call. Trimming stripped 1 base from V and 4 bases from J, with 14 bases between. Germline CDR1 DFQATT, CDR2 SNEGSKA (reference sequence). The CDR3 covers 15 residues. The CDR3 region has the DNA TGCAGTGCTAGAGTCCAATCGGGGTTTAATCAGCCCCAGCATTTT. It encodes CSARVQSGFNQPQHF.

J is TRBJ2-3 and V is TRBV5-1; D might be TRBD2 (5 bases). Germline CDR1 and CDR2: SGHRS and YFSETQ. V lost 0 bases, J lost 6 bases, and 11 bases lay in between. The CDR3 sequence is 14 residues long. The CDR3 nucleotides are TGCGCCAGCAGCTTGGTTACCGGGGTGGATACGCAGTATTTT. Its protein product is CASSLVTGVDTQYF.

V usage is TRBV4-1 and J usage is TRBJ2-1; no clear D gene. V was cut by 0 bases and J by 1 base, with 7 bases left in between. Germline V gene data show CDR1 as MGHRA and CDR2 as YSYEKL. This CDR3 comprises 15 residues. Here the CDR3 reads CASSQDHESYNEQFF. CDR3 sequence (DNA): TGCGCCAGCAGCCAAGATCATGAATCCTACAATGAGCAGTTCTTC.

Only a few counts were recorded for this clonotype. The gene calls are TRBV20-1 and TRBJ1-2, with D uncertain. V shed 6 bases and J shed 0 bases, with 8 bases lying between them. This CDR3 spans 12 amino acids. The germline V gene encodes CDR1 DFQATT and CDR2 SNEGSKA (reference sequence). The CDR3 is CSAAGSNYGYTF. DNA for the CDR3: TGCAGTGCGGCGGGGTCTAACTATGGCTACACCTTC.